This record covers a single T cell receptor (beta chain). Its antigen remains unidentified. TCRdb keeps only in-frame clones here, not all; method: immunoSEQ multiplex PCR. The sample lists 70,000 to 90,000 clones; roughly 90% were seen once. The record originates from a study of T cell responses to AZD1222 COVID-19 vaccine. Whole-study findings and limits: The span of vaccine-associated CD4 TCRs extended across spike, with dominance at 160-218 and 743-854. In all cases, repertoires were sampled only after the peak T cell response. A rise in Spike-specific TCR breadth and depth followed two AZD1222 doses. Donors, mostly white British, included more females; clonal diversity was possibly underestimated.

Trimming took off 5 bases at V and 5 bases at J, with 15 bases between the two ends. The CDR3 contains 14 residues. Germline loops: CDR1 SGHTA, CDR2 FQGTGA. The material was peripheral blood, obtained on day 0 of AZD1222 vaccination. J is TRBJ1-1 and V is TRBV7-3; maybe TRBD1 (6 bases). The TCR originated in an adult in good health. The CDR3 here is CASSLRGGKTEAFF. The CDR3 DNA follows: TGTGCCAGCAGCCTCAGGGGAGGGAAGACTGAAGCTTTCTTT.